The following is a TCR beta chain sequence with its context. Antigen unknown. The data were produced by immunoSEQ multiplex PCR, yet TCRdb's version contains in-frame clones alone and is incomplete. The data show 29,000 or so clones, around 92% seen once. The data are from a study of graft-versus-host responses after intestinal transplantation. Study context: Each transplant was multivisceral, liver-intestinal, or isolated intestinal. After anti-thymocyte globulin induction, recipients took tacrolimus and steroids for approximately three years. The study's findings and limits: Detection of GvH clones occurred in recipient marrow, and some had their first appearance in ileum or blood. The study found high graft-versus-host to host-versus-graft clonal ratios in allografts of patients with graft-donor T cell macrochimerism.

The CDR3 runs 11 residues. V dropped 4 bases and J dropped 8 bases, with 8 bases sitting between them. CDR1 is SEHNR, CDR2 FQNEAQ, per germline (reference sequence). J is TRBJ1-1 and V is TRBV7-9; D is unresolved. The source is a human patient who received an intestinal transplant, so some T cells may come from the graft donor. The sequenced sample was PBMCs, obtained about 65 days after intestinal transplant. The CDR3 DNA reads as TGTGCCAGCAGCTCCCCGAGCGAAGCTTTCTTT. It translates to CASSSPSEAFF.